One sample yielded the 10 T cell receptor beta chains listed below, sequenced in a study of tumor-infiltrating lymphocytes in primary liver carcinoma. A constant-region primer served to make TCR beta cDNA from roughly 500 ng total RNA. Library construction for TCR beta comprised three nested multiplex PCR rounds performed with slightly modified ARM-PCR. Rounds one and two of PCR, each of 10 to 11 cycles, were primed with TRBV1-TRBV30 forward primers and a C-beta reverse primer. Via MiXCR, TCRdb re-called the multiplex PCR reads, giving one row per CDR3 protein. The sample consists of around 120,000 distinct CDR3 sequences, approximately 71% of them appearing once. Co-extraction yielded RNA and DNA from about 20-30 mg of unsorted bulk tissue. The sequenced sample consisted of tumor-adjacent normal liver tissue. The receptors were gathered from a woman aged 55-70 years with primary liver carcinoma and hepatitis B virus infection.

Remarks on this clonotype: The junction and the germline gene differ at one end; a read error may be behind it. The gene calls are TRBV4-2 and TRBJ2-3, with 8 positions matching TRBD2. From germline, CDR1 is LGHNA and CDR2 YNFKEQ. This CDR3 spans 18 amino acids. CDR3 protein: CASSHEGPAGAWTDTQYF. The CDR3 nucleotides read TGTGCCAGTAGCCATGAAGGCCCAGCGGGAGCTTGGACAGATACGCAGTATTTT.

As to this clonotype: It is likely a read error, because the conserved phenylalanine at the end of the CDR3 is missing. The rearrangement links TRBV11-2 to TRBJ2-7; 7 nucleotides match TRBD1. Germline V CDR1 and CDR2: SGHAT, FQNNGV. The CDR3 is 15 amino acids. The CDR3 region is CDSSLDRGLVPEQYL. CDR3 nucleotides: TGTGACAGCAGCTTAGATAGGGGGCTAGTTCCCGAGCAGTACCTC.

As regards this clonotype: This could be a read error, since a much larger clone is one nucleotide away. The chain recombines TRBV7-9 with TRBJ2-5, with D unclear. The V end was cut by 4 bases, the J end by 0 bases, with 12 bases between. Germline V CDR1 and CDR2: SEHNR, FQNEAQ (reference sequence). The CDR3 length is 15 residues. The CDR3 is CASSWRTAHQETQYF. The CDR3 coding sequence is TGTGCCAGCAGCTGGCGGACGGCGCACCAAGAGACCCAGTACTTC.

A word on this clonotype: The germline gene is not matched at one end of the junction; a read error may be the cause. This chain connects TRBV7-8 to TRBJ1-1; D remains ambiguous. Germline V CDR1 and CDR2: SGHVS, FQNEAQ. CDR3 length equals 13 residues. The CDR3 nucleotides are TGTGCCAGCAGCTTAGAGCAACGGACTAAAGCCTTCTTT. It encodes CASSLEQRTKAFF.

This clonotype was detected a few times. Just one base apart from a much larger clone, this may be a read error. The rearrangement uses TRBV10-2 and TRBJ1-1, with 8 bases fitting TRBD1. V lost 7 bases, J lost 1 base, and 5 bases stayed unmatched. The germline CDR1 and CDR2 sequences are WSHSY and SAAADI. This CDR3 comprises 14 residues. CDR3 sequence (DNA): TGCGCCAGCATGACAGGGGCAAAGAACACTGAAGCTTTCTTT. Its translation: CASMTGAKNTEAFF.

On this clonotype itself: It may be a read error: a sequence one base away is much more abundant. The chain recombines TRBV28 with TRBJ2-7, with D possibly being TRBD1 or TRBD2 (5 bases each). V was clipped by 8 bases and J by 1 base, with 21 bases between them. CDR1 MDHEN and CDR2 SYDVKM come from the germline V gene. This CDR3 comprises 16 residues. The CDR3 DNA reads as TGTGCCAGCTTCTCGGCTGGGACGGACCTTTCCTACGAGCAGTACTTC. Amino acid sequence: CASFSAGTDLSYEQYF.

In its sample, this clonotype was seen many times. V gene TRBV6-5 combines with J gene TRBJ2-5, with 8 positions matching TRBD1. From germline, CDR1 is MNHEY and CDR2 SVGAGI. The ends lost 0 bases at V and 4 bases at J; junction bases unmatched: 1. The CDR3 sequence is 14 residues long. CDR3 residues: CASSYSTGVETQYF. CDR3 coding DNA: TGTGCCAGCAGTTACTCGACAGGGGTAGAGACCCAGTACTTC.

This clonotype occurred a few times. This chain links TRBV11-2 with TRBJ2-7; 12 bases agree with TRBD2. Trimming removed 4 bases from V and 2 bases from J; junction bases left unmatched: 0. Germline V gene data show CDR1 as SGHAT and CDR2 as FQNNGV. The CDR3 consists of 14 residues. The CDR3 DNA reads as TGTGCCAGCAGCTCTAGCGGGAGGGCCTACGAGCAGTACTTC. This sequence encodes CASSSSGRAYEQYF. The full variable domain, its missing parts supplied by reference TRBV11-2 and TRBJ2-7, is EAGVAQSPRYKIIEKRQSVAFWCNPISGHATLYWYQQILGQGPKLLIQFQNNGVVDDSQLPKDRFSAERLKGVDSTLKIQPAKLEDSAVYLCASSSSGRAYEQYFGPGTRLTVT.

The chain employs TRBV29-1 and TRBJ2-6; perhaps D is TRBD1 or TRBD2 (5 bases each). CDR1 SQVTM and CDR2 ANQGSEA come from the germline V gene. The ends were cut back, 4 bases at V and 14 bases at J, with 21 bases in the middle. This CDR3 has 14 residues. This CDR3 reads CSVVGSGSAGILTF. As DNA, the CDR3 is TGCAGCGTTGTCGGCTCAGGGAGCGCGGGCATCCTGACTTTC.

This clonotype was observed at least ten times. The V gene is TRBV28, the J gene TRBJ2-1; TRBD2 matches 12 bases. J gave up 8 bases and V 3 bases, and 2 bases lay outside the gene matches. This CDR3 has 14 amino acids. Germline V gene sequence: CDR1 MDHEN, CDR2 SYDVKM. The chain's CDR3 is CASSFLAGGDEQFF. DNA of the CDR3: TGTGCCAGCAGTTTCCTAGCGGGAGGGGATGAGCAGTTCTTC.